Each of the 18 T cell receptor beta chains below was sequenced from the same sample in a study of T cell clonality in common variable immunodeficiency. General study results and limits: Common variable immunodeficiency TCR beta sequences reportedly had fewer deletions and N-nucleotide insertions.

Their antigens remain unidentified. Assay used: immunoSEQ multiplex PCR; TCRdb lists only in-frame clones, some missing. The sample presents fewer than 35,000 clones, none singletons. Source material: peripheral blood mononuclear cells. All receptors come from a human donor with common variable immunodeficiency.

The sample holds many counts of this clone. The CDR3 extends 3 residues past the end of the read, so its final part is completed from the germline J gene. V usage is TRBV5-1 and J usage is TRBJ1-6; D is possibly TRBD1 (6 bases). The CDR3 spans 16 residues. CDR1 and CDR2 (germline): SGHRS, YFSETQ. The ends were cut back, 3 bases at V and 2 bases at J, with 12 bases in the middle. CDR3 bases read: TGCGCCAGCAGCTCCCAGGGGAATACCTATAATTCACCC. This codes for CASSSQGNTYNSP. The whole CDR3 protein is CASSSQGNTYNSPLHF.

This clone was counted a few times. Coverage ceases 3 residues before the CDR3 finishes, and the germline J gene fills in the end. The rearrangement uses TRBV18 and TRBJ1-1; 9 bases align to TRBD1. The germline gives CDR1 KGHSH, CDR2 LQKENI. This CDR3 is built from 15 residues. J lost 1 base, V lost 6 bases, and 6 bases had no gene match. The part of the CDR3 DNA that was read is TGTGCCAGCTCCCGGCCGGGACAGGGGAACACTGAA. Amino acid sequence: CASSRPGQGNTE. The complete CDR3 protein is CASSRPGQGNTEAFF.

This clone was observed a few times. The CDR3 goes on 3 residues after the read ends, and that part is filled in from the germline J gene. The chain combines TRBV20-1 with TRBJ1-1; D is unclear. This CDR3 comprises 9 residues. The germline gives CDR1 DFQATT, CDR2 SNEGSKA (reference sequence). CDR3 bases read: TGCAGTGCTAGACCTCAA. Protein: CSARPQ. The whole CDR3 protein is CSARPQAFF.

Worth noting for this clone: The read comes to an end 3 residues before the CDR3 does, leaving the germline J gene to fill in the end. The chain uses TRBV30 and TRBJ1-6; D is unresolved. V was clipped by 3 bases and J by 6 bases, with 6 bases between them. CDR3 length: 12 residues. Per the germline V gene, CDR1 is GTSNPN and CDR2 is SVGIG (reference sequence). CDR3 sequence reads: CAWRQSNSPLHF. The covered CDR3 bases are TGTGCCTGGAGGCAGAGTAATTCACCC.

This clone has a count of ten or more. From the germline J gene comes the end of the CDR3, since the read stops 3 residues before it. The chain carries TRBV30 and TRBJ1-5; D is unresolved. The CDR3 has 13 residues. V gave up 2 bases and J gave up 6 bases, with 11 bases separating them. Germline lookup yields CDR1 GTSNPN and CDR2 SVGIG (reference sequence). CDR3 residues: CAWSPEGAQPQHF. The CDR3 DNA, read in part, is TGTGCCTGGAGTCCGGAGGGCGCTCAGCCC.

The sequenced part of the CDR3 DNA is TGTGCCAGCTCACCTATCCCCGGGACAGATATCAATTCACCC. It is translated as CASSPIPGTDINSP. The complete CDR3 reads CASSPIPGTDINSPLHF. This sequence joins TRBV18 and TRBJ1-6; 7 nucleotides align to TRBD1. The CDR3 extends 3 residues past the end of the read, so its final part is completed from the germline J gene. The junction had 12 bases not matched to a gene; V was cut back by 3 bases and J by 7 bases. Germline V lookup: CDR1 KGHSH, CDR2 LQKENI. CDR3 size: 17 residues.

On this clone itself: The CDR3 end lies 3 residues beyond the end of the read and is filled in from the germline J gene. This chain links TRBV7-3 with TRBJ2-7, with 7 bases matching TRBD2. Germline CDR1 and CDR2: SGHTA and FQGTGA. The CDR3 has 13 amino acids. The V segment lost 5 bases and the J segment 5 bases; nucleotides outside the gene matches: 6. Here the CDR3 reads CASSPNAGDEQYF. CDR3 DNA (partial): TGTGCCAGCAGCCCGAATGCGGGGGACGAG.

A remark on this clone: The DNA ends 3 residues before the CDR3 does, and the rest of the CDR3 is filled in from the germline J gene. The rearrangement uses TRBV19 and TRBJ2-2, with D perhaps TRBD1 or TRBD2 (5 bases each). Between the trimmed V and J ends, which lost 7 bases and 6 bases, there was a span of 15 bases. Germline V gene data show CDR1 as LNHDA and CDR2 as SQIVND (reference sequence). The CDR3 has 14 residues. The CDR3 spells CASTRIEGSGELFF. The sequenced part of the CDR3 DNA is TGTGCCAGTACAAGGATCGAGGGGTCCGGGGAG.

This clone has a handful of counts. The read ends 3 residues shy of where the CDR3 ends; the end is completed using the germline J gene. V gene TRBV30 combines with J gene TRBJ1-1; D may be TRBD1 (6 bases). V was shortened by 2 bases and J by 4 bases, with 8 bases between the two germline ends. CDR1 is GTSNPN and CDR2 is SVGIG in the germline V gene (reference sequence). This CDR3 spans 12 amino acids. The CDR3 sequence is CAWSLGGTEAFF. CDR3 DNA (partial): TGTGCCTGGAGTTTAGGGGGCACTGAA.

Partial CDR3 DNA: TGTGCCAGTAGTGATACAGGAGGGGCTGGAAACACC. Its protein product is CASSDTGGAGNT. In full, the CDR3 is CASSDTGGAGNTIYF. This rearrangement joins TRBV19 to TRBJ1-3, with D possibly TRBD1 on 5 matching bases. Coverage ceases 3 residues before the CDR3 finishes, and the germline J gene fills in the end. Germline V gives CDR1 LNHDA, CDR2 SQIVND (reference sequence). This CDR3 is 15 amino acids long. V was cut by 5 bases and J by 2 bases, with 13 bases left in between.

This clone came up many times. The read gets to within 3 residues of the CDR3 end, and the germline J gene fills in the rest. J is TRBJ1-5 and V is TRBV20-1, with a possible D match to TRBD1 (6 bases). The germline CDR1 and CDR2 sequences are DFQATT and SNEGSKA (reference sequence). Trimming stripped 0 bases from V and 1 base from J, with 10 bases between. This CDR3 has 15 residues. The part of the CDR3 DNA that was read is TGCAGTGCTAGAGATGGCGGACAGAGCAATCAGCCC. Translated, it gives CSARDGGQSNQP. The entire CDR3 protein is CSARDGGQSNQPQHF.

The sequenced CDR3 bases are TGTGCCAGTATTCCTCCCGGGACAGGGAGCGAAAAA. Its protein is CASIPPGTGSEK. The CDR3 as a whole reads CASIPPGTGSEKLFF. The genes are TRBV19 and TRBJ1-4; 9 bases fit TRBD1. The read terminates 3 residues before the CDR3 end, so the remaining end is supplied by the germline J gene. The junction had 11 bases not matched to a gene; V was cut back by 7 bases and J by 8 bases. The CDR3 extends over 15 amino acids. Germline V gene sequence: CDR1 LNHDA, CDR2 SQIVND (reference sequence).

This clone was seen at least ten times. The CDR3 loop is CSAKKDGGTDTQYF. CDR3 bases read: TGCAGTGCTAAGAAGGACGGGGGCACAGATACG. The gene calls are TRBV20-1 and TRBJ2-3; tentative D call: TRBD2 (5 bases). The CDR3 goes on 3 residues after the read ends, and that part is filled in from the germline J gene. Trimming stripped 4 bases from V and 1 base from J, with 12 bases between. Per the germline V gene, CDR1 is DFQATT and CDR2 is SNEGSKA (reference sequence). This CDR3 has 14 residues.

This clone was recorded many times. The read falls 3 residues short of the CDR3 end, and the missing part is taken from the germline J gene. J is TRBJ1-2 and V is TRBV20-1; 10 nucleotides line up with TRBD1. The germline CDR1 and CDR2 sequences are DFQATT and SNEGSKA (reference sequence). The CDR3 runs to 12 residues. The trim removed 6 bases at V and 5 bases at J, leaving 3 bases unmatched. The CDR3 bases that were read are TGCAGTGCGTCGGGACAGGGGTATGGC. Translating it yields CSASGQGYG. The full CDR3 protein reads CSASGQGYGYTF.

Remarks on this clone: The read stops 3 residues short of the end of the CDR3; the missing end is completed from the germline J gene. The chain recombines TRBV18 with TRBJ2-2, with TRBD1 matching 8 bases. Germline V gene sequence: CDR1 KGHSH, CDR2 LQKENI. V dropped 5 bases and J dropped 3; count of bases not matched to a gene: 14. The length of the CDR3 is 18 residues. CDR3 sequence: CASSAGTGHVLDTGELFF. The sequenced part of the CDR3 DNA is TGTGCCAGCTCAGCCGGGACAGGCCACGTTTTGGACACCGGGGAG.

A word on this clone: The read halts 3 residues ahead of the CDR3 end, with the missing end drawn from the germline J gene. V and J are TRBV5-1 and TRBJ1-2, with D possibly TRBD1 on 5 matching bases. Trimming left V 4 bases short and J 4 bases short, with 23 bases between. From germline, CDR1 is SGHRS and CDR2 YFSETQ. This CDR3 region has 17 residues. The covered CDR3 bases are TGCGCCAGCAGCCCCTCGGGACTCCCGGTGGAGAGCTATGGC. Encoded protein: CASSPSGLPVESYG. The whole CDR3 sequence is CASSPSGLPVESYGYTF.

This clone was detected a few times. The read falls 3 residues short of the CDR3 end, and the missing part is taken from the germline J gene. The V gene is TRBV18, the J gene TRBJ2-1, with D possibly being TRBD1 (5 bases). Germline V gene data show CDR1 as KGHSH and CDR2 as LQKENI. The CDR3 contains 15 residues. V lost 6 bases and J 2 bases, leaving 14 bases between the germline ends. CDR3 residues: CASSPSVGAYNEQFF. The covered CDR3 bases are TGTGCCAGCTCGCCGAGTGTAGGGGCCTACAATGAG.

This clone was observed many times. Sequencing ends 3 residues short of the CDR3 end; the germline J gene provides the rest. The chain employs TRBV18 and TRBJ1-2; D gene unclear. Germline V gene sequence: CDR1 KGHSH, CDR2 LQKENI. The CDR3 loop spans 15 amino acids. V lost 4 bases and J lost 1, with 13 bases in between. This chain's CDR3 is CASSLAGLSNYGYTF. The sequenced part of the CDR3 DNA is TGTGCCAGCTCACTGGCCGGACTAAGTAACTATGGC.